This T cell receptor beta chain derives from a study of control samples from healthy donors and cancer patients. This CDR3 region has 16 residues. V was pared by 1 base and J by 8 bases, with 12 bases of the junction left unmatched. From germline, CDR1 is SGHTA and CDR2 FQGNSA. The table came from immunoSEQ multiplex PCR; TCRdb's copy has only in-frame clones and leaves some out. The sample yields roughly 160,000 clones, about 86% seen once. V is TRBV7-2 and J is TRBJ1-2, with 8 bases identical to TRBD1. This receptor was obtained from a woman in her twenties or thirties in good health. Sequenced sample: blood. The CDR3 protein is CASSLGFRGTGLGYTF. DNA of the CDR3: TGTGCCAGCAGCTTAGGCTTTCGGGGGACAGGTTTAGGCTACACCTTC.